These 11 T cell receptor beta chains were sequenced from one sample in a study. MiXCR, applied by TCRdb to the 5' RACE reads, yields one record per CDR3 protein. The sample lists 55,000 or so distinct CDR3 sequences, more than 20% occurring once. Cells sorted as Tregs were CD4+, CD25+ and CD127-/low. Sequencing was carried out using tumor-infiltrating Tregs sorted from the breast tumor. The receptors were sampled from a female donor with breast cancer.

CDR3 coding DNA: TGTGCCAGCAGCTTAGGCAGGGGACAGGGCCGTCAGCCCCAGCATTTT. It yields the protein CASSLGRGQGRQPQHF. This rearrangement joins TRBV7-8 to TRBJ1-5, with 9 bases matching TRBD1. V gave up 1 base and J gave up 6 bases; unmatched junction bases: 7. The CDR3 is 16 residues long. CDR1 and CDR2 (germline): SGHVS, FQNEAQ. The full variable domain, with the rest looked up from reference TRBV7-8 and TRBJ1-5, is GAGVSQSPRYKVAKRGQDVALRCDPISGHVSLFWYQQALGQGPEFLTYFQNEAQLDKSGLPSDRFFAERPEGSVSTLKIQRTQQEDSAVYLCASSLGRGQGRQPQHFGDGTRLSIL.

Only a few counts were recorded for this clonotype. The chain employs TRBV28 and TRBJ2-7, with 11 bases lining up with TRBD1. This CDR3 region has 15 residues. Germline trimming cut 6 bases from V and 4 bases from J; bases unmatched to any gene: 8. Per the germline V gene, CDR1 is MDHEN and CDR2 is SYDVKM. The CDR3 here is CASSGQGAGRYEQYF. The DNA of the CDR3 is TGTGCCAGCAGCGGACAGGGGGCTGGAAGATACGAGCAGTACTTC.

J is TRBJ1-1 and V is TRBV29-1, with D unresolved. This CDR3 spans 14 amino acids. V gave up 3 bases and J gave up 1 base, with 12 bases separating them. From germline, CDR1 is SQVTM and CDR2 ANQGSEA. The CDR3 protein is CSVDHKQRNTEAFF. The DNA of the CDR3 is TGCAGCGTTGACCACAAACAAAGGAACACTGAAGCTTTCTTT. The full variable domain, its missing parts supplied by reference TRBV29-1 and TRBJ1-1, is SAVISQKPSRDICQRGTSLTIQCQVDSQVTMMFWYRQQPGQSLTLIATANQGSEATYESGFVIDKFPISRPNLTFSTLTVSNMSPEDSSIYLCSVDHKQRNTEAFFGQGTRLTVV.

Ten or more counts support this clonotype. V and J are TRBV6-2 or TRBV6-3 and TRBJ1-1, with D uncertain. The CDR3 has 14 residues. Per germline, CDR1 MNHEY and CDR2 SVGEGT. The V gene lost 5 bases and the J gene lost 0 bases, with 10 bases spanning the gap. The DNA for the CDR3 is TGTGCCAGCAGTGATCCCGCTATGAACACTGAAGCTTTCTTT. Amino acids: CASSDPAMNTEAFF.

The chain combines TRBV5-1 with TRBJ2-1, with D perhaps assigned TRBD1 or TRBD2 (5 bases each). The CDR3 length is 15 residues. Looked up from germline, CDR1 is SGHRS and CDR2 is YFSETQ. V lost 3 bases to trimming and J lost 8 bases, with 18 bases between them. In DNA, the CDR3 is TGCGCCAGCAGCTCAGCCAAGGGGAGTCTAGATGAGCAGTTCTTC. Its translation is CASSSAKGSLDEQFF.

The V call is TRBV5-5, the J call TRBJ1-1; 9 bases are a match to TRBD1. The CDR3 length is 14 residues. J lost 5 bases, V lost 2 bases, and 4 bases had no gene match. Germline V gene lookup returns CDR1 SGHKS and CDR2 YYEKEE (reference sequence). CDR3 in amino acids: CASSFLDRGTEAFF. The CDR3 DNA reads as TGTGCCAGCAGCTTTCTAGACAGGGGGACTGAAGCTTTCTTT. Drawing the rest from reference TRBV5-5 and TRBJ1-1, the complete variable domain is DAGVTQSPTHLIKTRGQQVTLRCSPISGHKSVSWYQQVLGQGPQFIFQYYEKEERGRGNFPDRFSARQFPNYSSELNVNALLLGDSALYLCASSFLDRGTEAFFGQGTRLTVV.

The genes are TRBV15 and TRBJ2-6, with no clear D. The CDR3 spans 14 residues. V dropped 4 bases and J dropped 0 bases, with 4 bases sitting between them. Germline V gene data show CDR1 as LNHNV and CDR2 as YYDKDF (reference sequence). CDR3 loop: CATSTRSGANVLTF. DNA for the CDR3: TGTGCCACCAGCACCCGCTCTGGGGCCAACGTCCTGACTTTC.

The V and J genes are TRBV7-2 and TRBJ2-7; no firm D call. V lost 3 bases, J lost 6 bases, and 9 bases lay in between. Germline values: CDR1 SGHTA, CDR2 FQGNSA. This CDR3 has 12 amino acids. The CDR3 region is CASSFLTGEQYF. DNA for the CDR3: TGTGCCAGCAGCTTCCTTACGGGCGAGCAGTACTTC.

The chain couples TRBV14 to TRBJ1-2; D ambiguous. Germline V gives CDR1 SGHDN, CDR2 FVKESK. The CDR3 is 15 amino acids. Trimming left V 4 bases short and J 2 bases short, with 14 bases between. CDR3 sequence: CASSLYPGNNYGYTF. The CDR3 nucleotides read TGTGCCAGCAGCCTGTACCCCGGGAACAACTATGGCTACACCTTC.

The V gene is TRBV7-2, the J gene TRBJ2-2; 7 positions match TRBD2. Unmatched junction bases numbered 2, after V lost 3 bases and J lost 1 base. Germline values: CDR1 SGHTA, CDR2 FQGNSA. The CDR3 spans 15 residues. CDR3 loop: CASSFGLVNTGELFF. CDR3 nucleotides: TGTGCCAGCAGCTTCGGACTAGTGAACACCGGGGAGCTGTTTTTT.

For this clonotype: This CDR3 is missing its conserved last phenylalanine or tryptophan, likely due to a read error. This chain connects TRBV20-1 to TRBJ2-5; D unresolved. The CDR3 is 12 residues long. CDR1 and CDR2 from the germline V gene are DFQATT and SNEGSKA (reference sequence). Trimming stripped 3 bases from V and 3 bases from J, with 8 bases between. Here the CDR3 reads CSASQKKETQYL. Here the CDR3 DNA reads TGCAGTGCTAGCCAGAAAAAAGAGACCCAGTACCTC.